The clone carrying this T cell receptor (beta chain) was detected only a few times. Its antigen is currently unknown. This sample was taken from a study of post-analysis software for immune sequencing data. General study results and limits: Elevated frequency relative to controls characterized several TRBV segments in patients, TRBV5-6, TRBV5-1 and TRBV20-1 among them. In multiple sclerosis, normalized Chao1 diversity was significantly below that of controls.

Unique molecular identifiers had been added to the TCR beta cDNA libraries. TCRdb reprocessed the PCR reads with MiXCR, giving one entry per CDR3 protein. The sample contains hundreds of thousands of distinct CDR3 sequences, 30% of which appear only once. The CDR3 runs 14 residues. The germline V gene encodes CDR1 MGHRA and CDR2 YSYEKL. The ends were cut back, 3 bases at V and 10 bases at J, with 13 bases in the middle. This chain uses TRBV4-1 with TRBJ1-6; weak D call: TRBD1 (5 bases). The sequencing sample was made of blood. This clonotype originated in a girl under 18 with multiple sclerosis. CDR3 DNA sequence: TGCGCCAGCAGCCATTCGGGACCGTACTCACCCCTCCACTTT. Residues: CASSHSGPYSPLHF.